These T cell receptor beta chains were read from a single sample in a study of blood T cells in healthy people across ages. MiXCR, applied by TCRdb to the 5' RACE reads, yields one record per CDR3 protein. Of hundreds of thousands of distinct CDR3 sequences detected, approximately 59% appear once; the ten largest clones hold over 35%. Sequenced material: blood. These receptors were collected from a man aged 60 to 75 in good health. CDR3s include the opening cysteine and the closing phenylalanine or tryptophan. Fields, in order: D gene, clone size, CDR3 length, V gene, J gene, CDR3 protein, CDR3 DNA. D genes are given only for firm matches. Rows may omit the clone size; those that give it use once, few, many or a size class.

NA	NA	12	TRBV19	TRBJ1-2	CASSIRDLGYTF	TGTGCCAGTAGTATCAGGGATCTTGGCTACACCTTC
NA	few	16	TRBV5-1	TRBJ1-6	CASSLAGGAVDSPLHF	TGCGCCAGCAGCTTGGCGGGGGGCGCGGTCGATTCACCCCTCCACTTT
NA	NA	14	TRBV12-3/TRBV12-4	TRBJ2-5	CASTPDLTGQTQYF	TGTGCCAGCACCCCAGACTTGACGGGGCAGACCCAGTACTTC
NA	NA	16	TRBV7-2	TRBJ2-1	CASSRRPGETYNEQFF	TGTGCCAGCAGCCGGCGCCCGGGGGAAACTTACAATGAGCAGTTCTTC
TRBD1	once	15	TRBV7-7	TRBJ2-5	CASSSGTGPQETQYF	TGTGCCAGCAGCTCCGGGACAGGGCCCCAAGAGACCCAGTACTTC
NA	few	12	TRBV6-6	TRBJ2-3	CASRMLPDTQYF	TGTGCCAGCAGGATGTTACCAGATACGCAGTATTTT
NA	once	15	TRBV5-1	TRBJ2-5	CASSFVSGVTETQYF	TGCGCCAGCAGCTTCGTATCCGGCGTAACAGAGACCCAGTACTTC
TRBD1	many	18	TRBV10-1	TRBJ1-2	CASSRTGQGYGFNYGYTF	TGCGCCAGCAGTAGAACGGGACAGGGGTACGGATTTAACTATGGCTACACCTTC
TRBD2	NA	15	TRBV19	TRBJ2-3	CASTPLAGNTDTQYF	TGTGCCAGTACCCCACTAGCGGGGAACACAGATACGCAGTATTTT
TRBD2	NA	14	TRBV27	TRBJ2-5	CASSSTREGETQYF	TGTGCCAGCAGTTCCACCCGGGAGGGGGAGACCCAGTACTTC
TRBD1	NA	15	TRBV19	TRBJ2-7	CASSPTGQASYEQYF	TGTGCCAGTAGTCCTACAGGACAGGCTTCCTACGAGCAGTACTTC
NA	few	12	TRBV12-3/TRBV12-4	TRBJ2-7	CASSSRGFEQYF	TGTGCCAGCAGTTCTAGGGGGTTCGAGCAGTACTTC
TRBD1	NA	14	TRBV29-1	TRBJ2-4	CSVGQGALGNIQYF	TGCAGCGTAGGACAGGGGGCGTTAGGGAACATTCAGTACTTC
NA	NA	14	TRBV10-3	TRBJ2-3	CAISAAGSTDTQYF	TGTGCCATCAGTGCCGCAGGGAGCACAGATACGCAGTATTTT
TRBD1	NA	14	TRBV19	TRBJ2-7	CASSMTGVSYEQYF	TGTGCCAGTAGTATGACAGGGGTCTCCTACGAGCAGTACTTC
NA	NA	12	TRBV12-3/TRBV12-4	TRBJ1-1	CAIRVGATEAFF	TGTGCCATCCGGGTAGGGGCCACTGAAGCTTTCTTT
NA	NA	12	TRBV2	TRBJ2-7	CASSRDRGERYF	TGTGCCAGCAGTCGGGACCGCGGGGAGCGGTACTTC
NA	NA	13	TRBV5-1	TRBJ2-3	CASSSGQSDTQYF	TGTGCCAGCAGCAGCGGACAGTCAGATACGCAGTATTTT
TRBD1	NA	18	TRBV5-1	TRBJ1-1	CASSLSGTGWQSGTEAFF	TGCGCCAGCAGCTTGTCCGGGACAGGGTGGCAATCGGGCACTGAAGCTTTCTTT
TRBD1	NA	15	TRBV18	TRBJ1-2	CASSPRETGGDGYTF	TGTGCCAGCTCACCCCGTGAGACAGGGGGTGATGGCTACACCTTC
TRBD2	NA	18	TRBV4-2	TRBJ2-5	CASSQALTSGGSQETQYF	TGTGCCAGCAGCCAAGCTCTAACTAGCGGGGGGTCCCAAGAGACCCAGTACTTC
TRBD2	many	14	TRBV20-1	TRBJ2-5	CSARVSGDWETQYF	TGCAGTGCTAGAGTTAGCGGGGATTGGGAGACCCAGTACTTC
NA	NA	12	TRBV7-2	TRBJ2-5	CASTVVSETQYF	TGTGCCAGCACAGTGGTTTCCGAGACCCAGTACTTC
NA	NA	16	TRBV5-1	TRBJ1-4	CASSLAGGFDGEKLFF	TGCGCCAGCAGCTTGGCCGGAGGATTTGATGGTGAAAAACTGTTTTTT
NA	few	15	TRBV9	TRBJ1-5	CASSSSGGVGQPQHF	TGTGCCAGCAGCTCTAGTGGAGGGGTAGGCCAGCCCCAGCATTTT
NA	NA	13	TRBV20-1	TRBJ2-5	CSAREVMEETQYF	TGCAGTGCTAGAGAAGTTATGGAAGAGACCCAGTACTTC
NA	NA	14	TRBV6-1	TRBJ2-5	CASTAEVAGETQYF	TGTGCCAGCACCGCCGAGGTAGCCGGAGAGACCCAGTACTTC
TRBD1	NA	14	TRBV4-2	TRBJ2-5	CASSQADREETQYF	TGTGCCAGCAGCCAGGCTGACAGGGAAGAGACCCAGTACTTC
NA	NA	15	TRBV6-6	TRBJ1-1	CASRHGMSENTEAFF	TGTGCCAGCAGACACGGTATGTCGGAGAACACTGAAGCTTTCTTT
NA	NA	16	TRBV7-8	TRBJ2-1	CASSLVGVGGYNEQFF	TGTGCCAGCAGCTTAGTGGGGGTGGGGGGATACAATGAGCAGTTCTTC
NA	NA	14	TRBV5-1	TRBJ2-4	CASRQLNNKNIQYF	TGCGCCAGCAGACAGCTAAACAACAAAAACATTCAGTACTTC
NA	NA	18	TRBV5-5	TRBJ1-2	CASSYPQGASPLGYGYTF	TGTGCCAGCAGCTACCCTCAGGGAGCAAGCCCGCTGGGCTATGGCTACACCTTC
TRBD2	NA	16	TRBV6-2/TRBV6-3	TRBJ2-1	CASSRGLAGPYNEQFF	TGTGCCAGCAGCCGGGGACTAGCGGGACCTTACAATGAGCAGTTCTTC
NA	NA	14	TRBV5-1	TRBJ2-3	CASSGTASTDTQYF	TGCGCCAGCAGCGGGACTGCTAGCACAGATACGCAGTATTTT
NA	NA	14	TRBV18	TRBJ2-3	CASSPGPVTDTQYF	TGTGCCAGCTCACCGGGCCCCGTCACAGATACGCAGTATTTT
NA	NA	16	TRBV19	TRBJ1-6	CASSATTGSVGSPLHF	TGTGCCAGTAGTGCGACCACAGGGAGCGTAGGTTCACCCCTCCACTTT
TRBD1	few	13	TRBV12-3/TRBV12-4	TRBJ2-7	CASSKGQGYEQYF	TGTGCCAGCAGTAAGGGACAGGGGTACGAGCAGTACTTC
TRBD1	NA	16	TRBV10-2	TRBJ2-1	CASSKRGQANYNEQFF	TGCGCCAGCAGTAAGAGGGGACAGGCGAACTACAATGAGCAGTTCTTC
NA	once	13	TRBV20-1	TRBJ1-4	CSARGGPLGELFF	TGCAGTGCTAGGGGGGGGCCTCTCGGGGAACTGTTTTTT
NA	NA	14	TRBV28	TRBJ2-2	CASNGAGRSGELFF	TGTGCCAGCAACGGGGCAGGGAGGAGCGGGGAGCTGTTTTTT
NA	NA	16	TRBV2	TRBJ2-5	CASSQWGAERQETQYF	TGTGCCAGCAGCCAATGGGGGGCGGAACGCCAAGAGACCCAGTACTTC
TRBD1	once	15	TRBV10-3	TRBJ2-1	CAISPRAGGYNEQFF	TGTGCCATCAGTCCGAGGGCAGGGGGCTACAATGAGCAGTTCTTC
TRBD1	few	15	TRBV9	TRBJ2-1	CASSRQGRTGNEQFF	TGTGCCAGCAGTCGACAGGGTAGGACGGGGAATGAGCAGTTCTTC
NA	NA	13	TRBV2	TRBJ2-7	CASSEAGFYEQYF	TGTGCCAGCAGTGAAGCCGGATTCTACGAGCAGTACTTC